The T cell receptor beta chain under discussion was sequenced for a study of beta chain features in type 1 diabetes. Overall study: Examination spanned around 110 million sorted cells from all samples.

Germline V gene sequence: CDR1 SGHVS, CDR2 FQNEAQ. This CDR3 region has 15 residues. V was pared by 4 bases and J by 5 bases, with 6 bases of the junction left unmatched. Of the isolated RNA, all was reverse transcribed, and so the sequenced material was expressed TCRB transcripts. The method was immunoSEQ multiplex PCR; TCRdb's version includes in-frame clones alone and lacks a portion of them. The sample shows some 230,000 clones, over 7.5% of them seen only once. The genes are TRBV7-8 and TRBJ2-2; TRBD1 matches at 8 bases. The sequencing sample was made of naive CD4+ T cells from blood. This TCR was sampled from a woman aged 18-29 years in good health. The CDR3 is CASSSRRGRTGELFF. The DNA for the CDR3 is TGTGCCAGCAGCTCCCGCAGGGGGCGGACCGGGGAGCTGTTTTTT.